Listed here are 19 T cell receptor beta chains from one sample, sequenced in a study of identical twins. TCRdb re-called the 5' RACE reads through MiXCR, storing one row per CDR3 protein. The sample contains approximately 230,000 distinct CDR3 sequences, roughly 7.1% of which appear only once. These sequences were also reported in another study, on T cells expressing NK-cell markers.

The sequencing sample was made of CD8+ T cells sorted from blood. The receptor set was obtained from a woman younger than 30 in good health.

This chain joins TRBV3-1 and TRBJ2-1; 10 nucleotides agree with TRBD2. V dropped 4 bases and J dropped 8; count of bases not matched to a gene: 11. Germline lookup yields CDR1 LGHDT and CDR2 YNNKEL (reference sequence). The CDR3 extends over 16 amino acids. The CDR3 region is CASSPTLAGVVDEQFF. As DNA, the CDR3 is TGTGCCAGCAGCCCAACCCTAGCGGGAGTAGTAGATGAGCAGTTCTTC.

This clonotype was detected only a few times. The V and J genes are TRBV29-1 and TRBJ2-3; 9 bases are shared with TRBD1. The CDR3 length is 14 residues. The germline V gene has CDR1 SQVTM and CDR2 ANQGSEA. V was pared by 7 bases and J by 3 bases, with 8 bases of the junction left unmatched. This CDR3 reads CSGRGTGWTDTQYF. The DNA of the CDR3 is TGCAGCGGAAGAGGGACAGGGTGGACAGATACGCAGTATTTT.

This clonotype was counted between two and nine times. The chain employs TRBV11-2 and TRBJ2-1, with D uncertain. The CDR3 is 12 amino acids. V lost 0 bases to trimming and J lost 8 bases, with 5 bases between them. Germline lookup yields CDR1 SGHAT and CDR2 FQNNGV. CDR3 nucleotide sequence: TGTGCCAGCAGCTTAGATGCCTATGAGCAGTTCTTC. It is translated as CASSLDAYEQFF. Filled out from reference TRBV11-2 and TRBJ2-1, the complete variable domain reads EAGVAQSPRYKIIEKRQSVAFWCNPISGHATLYWYQQILGQGPKLLIQFQNNGVVDDSQLPKDRFSAERLKGVDSTLKIQPAKLEDSAVYLCASSLDAYEQFFGPGTRLTVL.

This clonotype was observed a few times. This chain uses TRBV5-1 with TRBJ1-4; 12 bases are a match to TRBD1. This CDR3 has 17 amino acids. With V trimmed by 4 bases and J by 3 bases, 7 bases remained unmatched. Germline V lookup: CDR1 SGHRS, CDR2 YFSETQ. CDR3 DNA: TGCGCCAGCAGCACGGGACAGGGGGCTTCGTCTAATGAAAAACTGTTTTTT. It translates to CASSTGQGASSNEKLFF.

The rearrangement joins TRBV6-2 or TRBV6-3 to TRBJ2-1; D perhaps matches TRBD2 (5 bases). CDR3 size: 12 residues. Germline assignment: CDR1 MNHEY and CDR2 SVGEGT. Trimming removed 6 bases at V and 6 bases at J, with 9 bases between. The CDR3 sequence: CASRLAFNEQFF. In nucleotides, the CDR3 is TGTGCCAGCAGGCTAGCCTTCAATGAGCAGTTCTTC.

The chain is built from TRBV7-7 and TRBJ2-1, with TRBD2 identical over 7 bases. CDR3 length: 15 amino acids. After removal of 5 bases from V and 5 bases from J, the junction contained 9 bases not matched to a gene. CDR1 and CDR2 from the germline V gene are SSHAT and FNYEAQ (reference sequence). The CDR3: CASSRPAGTNNEQFF. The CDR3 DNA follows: TGTGCCAGCAGCCGTCCAGCGGGGACGAACAATGAGCAGTTCTTC.

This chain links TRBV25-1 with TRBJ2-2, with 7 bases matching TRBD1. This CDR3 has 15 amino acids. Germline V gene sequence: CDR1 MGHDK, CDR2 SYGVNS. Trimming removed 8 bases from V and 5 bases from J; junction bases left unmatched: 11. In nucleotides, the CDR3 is TGTGCCAGCTGCCTCGGGACAGCCGGGACCGGGGAGCTGTTTTTT. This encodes CASCLGTAGTGELFF.

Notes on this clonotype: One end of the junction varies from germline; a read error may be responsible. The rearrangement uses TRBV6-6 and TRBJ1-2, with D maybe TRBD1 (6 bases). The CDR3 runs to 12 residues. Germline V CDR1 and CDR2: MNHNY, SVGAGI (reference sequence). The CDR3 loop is CASSYPGAGYAF. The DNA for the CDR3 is TGTGCCAGCAGTTACCCGGGGGCTGGCTACGCCTTC.

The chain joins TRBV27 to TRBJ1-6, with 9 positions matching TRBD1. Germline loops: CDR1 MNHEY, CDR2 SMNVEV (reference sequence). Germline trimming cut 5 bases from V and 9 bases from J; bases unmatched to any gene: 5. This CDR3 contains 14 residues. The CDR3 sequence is CASSPDRGTSPLHF. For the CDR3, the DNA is TGTGCCAGCAGTCCGGACAGGGGTACTTCACCCCTCCACTTT.

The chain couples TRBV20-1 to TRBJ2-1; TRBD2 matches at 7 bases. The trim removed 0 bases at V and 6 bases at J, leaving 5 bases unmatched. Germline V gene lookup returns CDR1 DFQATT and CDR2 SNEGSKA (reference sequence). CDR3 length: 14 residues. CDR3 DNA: TGCAGTGCTAGAGAGCGGGAGATCTTCAATGAGCAGTTCTTC. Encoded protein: CSAREREIFNEQFF.

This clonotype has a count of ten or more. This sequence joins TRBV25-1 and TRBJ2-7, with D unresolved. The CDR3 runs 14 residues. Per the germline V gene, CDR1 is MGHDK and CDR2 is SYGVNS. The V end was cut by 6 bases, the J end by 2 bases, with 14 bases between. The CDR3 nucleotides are TGTGCCAGCAGCCCGTTGGCTATTCCCTACGAGCAGTACTTC. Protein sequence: CASSPLAIPYEQYF.

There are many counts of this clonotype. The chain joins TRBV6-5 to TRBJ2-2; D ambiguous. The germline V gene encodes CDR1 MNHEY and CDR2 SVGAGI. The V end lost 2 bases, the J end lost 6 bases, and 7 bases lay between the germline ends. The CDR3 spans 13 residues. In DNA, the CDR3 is TGTGCCAGCAGTTACGGGTTCGCCGGGGAGCTGTTTTTT. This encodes CASSYGFAGELFF.

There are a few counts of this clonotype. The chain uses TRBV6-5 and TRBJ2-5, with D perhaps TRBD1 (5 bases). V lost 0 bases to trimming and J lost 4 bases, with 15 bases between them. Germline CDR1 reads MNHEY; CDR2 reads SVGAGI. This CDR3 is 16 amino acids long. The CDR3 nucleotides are TGTGCCAGCAGTTACTCCGGCAGGGAAGGGGCAGAGACCCAGTACTTC. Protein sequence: CASSYSGREGAETQYF.

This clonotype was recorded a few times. In DNA, the CDR3 is TGTGCCAGCACCCGGACAGGTCTGAGAACGCAGTATTTT. Encoded protein: CASTRTGLRTQYF. This sequence joins TRBV11-3 and TRBJ2-3; 7 bases match TRBD1. Germline V gene data show CDR1 as SGHNT and CDR2 as YENEEA. V lost 7 bases, J lost 9 bases, and 10 bases stayed unmatched. The CDR3 is made up of 13 amino acids.

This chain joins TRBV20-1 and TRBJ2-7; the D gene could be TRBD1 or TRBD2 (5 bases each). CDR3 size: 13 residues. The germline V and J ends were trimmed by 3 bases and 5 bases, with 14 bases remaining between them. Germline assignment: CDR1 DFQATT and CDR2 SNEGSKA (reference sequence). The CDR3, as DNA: TGCAGTGCTAGTTCTCCTTTGGGGGACGAGCAGTACTTC. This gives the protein CSASSPLGDEQYF.

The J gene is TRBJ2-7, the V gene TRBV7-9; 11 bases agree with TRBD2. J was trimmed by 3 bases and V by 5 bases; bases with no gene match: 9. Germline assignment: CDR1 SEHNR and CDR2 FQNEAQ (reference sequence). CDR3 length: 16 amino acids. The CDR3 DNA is TGTGCCAGCAGCCAGAGGACTAGCGGGCACCTCTACGAGCAGTACTTC. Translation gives CASSQRTSGHLYEQYF. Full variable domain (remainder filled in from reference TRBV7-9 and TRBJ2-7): DTGVSQNPRHKITKRGQNVTFRCDPISEHNRLYWYRQTLGQGPEFLTYFQNEAQLEKSRLLSDRFSAERPKGSFSTLEIQRTEQGDSAMYLCASSQRTSGHLYEQYFGPGTRLTVT.

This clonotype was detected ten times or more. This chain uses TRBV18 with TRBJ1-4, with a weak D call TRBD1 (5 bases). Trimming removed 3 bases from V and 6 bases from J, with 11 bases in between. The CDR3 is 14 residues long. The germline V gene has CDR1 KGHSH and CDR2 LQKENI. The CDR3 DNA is TGTGCCAGCTCACCCGGGACCGAGGATGAAAAACTGTTTTTT. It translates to CASSPGTEDEKLFF.

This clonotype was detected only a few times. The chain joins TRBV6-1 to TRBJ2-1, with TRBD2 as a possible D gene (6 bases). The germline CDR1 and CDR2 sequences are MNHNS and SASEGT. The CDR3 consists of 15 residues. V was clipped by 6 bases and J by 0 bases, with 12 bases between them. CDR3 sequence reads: CASRDYPSSYNEQFF. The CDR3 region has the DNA TGTGCCAGCAGGGACTACCCGAGCTCCTACAATGAGCAGTTCTTC.

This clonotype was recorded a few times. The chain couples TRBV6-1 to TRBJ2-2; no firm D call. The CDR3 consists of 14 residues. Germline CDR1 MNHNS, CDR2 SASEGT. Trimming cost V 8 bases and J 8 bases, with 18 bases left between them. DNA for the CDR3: TGTGCCAGCGGCGCCCTGGACCGAACGGGGGAGCTGTTTTTT. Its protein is CASGALDRTGELFF.